Sequencing of this T cell receptor beta chain was carried out in a study of Ad26.COV2.S vaccination and SARS-CoV-2 variants (dated by TCRdb to the early 2020s). Looking at the study overall: TCRbeta repertoire sequencing served as the tool for gauging how specific and how broad the SARS-CoV-2-reactive T cell receptors were following Ad26.COV2.S vaccination. The TCR-sequenced set comprised approximately 32 samples: some 20 Ad26.COV2.S vaccine recipients, 5 placebo recipients and 8 SARS-CoV-2 convalescent individuals. What the authors observed across the whole study: Non-spike TCR breadth was comparable between vaccine and placebo recipients, consistent with the vaccine containing only spike. It was noted by the authors that total T cell responses may have been underestimated by the TCR breadth and depth analyses. Spike-specific TCR breadth was higher in Ad26.COV2.S recipients than in placebo recipients (P = 0.0014). After vaccination, substantial breadth of spike-specific CD8+ and CD4+ T cell responses was reported.

The immunoSEQ Assay was used to sequence TCRbeta CDR3 regions. After extraction, genomic DNA underwent amplification by bias-controlled multiplex PCR, followed by high-throughput sequencing. Per the authors' processing: Collapsing and filtering of sequences were performed to quantify the absolute abundance of each unique TCRbeta CDR3 region. T cell fraction was estimated by normalizing TCRbeta template counts to usable DNA, which was measured by amplifying reference genes present in all nucleated cells. Repertoire TCRs were annotated as SARS-CoV-2-specific by exact matching of V gene, CDR3 amino acid sequence and J gene to a known reactive TCR set. The reference SARS-CoV-2 TCR set was derived from MIRA and filtered for enrichment in COVID-19-positive ImmuneCODE repertoires, a step that removed public or cross-reactive TCRs. Based on the MIRA antigens, annotated TCRs were further analysed at the level of specific ORF or position within ORF. Breadth was defined as the number of annotated unique rearrangements divided by the total number of unique productive rearrangements, and depth was defined as the summed frequency of the annotated unique rearrangements. Group comparisons of TCR breadth used two-sided Wilcoxon rank-sum tests. TCRdb stores this immuneACCESS table with in-frame sequences only. Part of the clones is absent; in the studies checked, under half of the shortfall reflects unresolved V genes, and no reason is known for the rest. Clone size and the V and J calls come from that table; the DNA yielded D and trimming. The sample yields more than 40,000 clones; roughly four fifths were counted once. The ten most abundant clones make up less than 50% of the sample.

The germline V gene yields MNHNS for CDR1 and SASEGT for CDR2. Including the terminal cysteine and phenylalanine, the CDR3 comprises 15 residues. The DNA shown is the 45-base CDR3, in frame from base 1. V lost 3 bases and J lost 3 bases; the stretch between them is 11 bases long. Remarks on this clone: What antigen it recognizes has not been identified. No much larger clone exists at a distance of one base, and base qualities are not known.

The label giving this sample's time point can be read as: individuals recovered from natural SARS-CoV-2 infection. The sample was peripheral blood, taken after recovery from COVID-19. Recombination connected TRBV6-1 to TRBJ1-4, with the D gene uncertain. This clonotype originated in a human donor who had recovered from COVID-19. The DNA sequence is TGTGCCAGCAGTGAGACGGCAGCAGCTAATGAAAAACTGTTTTTT. It translates to CASSETAAANEKLFF.